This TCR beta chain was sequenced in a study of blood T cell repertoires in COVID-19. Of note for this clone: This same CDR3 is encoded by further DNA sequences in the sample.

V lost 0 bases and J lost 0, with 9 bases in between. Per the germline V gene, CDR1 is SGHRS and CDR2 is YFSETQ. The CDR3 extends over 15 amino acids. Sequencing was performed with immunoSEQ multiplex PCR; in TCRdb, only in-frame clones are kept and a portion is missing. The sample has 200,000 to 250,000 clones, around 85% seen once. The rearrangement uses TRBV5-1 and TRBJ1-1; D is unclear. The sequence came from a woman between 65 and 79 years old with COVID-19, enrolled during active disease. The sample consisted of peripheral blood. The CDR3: CASSLVGGMNTEAFF. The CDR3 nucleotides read TGCGCCAGCAGCTTGGTTGGCGGCATGAACACTGAAGCTTTCTTT.